These T cell receptor beta chains were read from a single sample in a study of regulatory T cells in long-lasting Graves disease. MiXCR was run by TCRdb on the multiplex PCR reads, yielding one entry per CDR3 protein. Among approximately 390,000 distinct CDR3 sequences listed, roughly 16% were seen once. These sequences were also reported in another study, on T cells in Graves' hyperthyroidism and ophthalmopathy.

This specimen was peripheral blood mononuclear cells (PBMCs), taken at new diagnosis, from a patient treated with antithyroid drugs. These receptors were obtained from a woman younger than 35 with Graves disease. The CDR3 runs from the conserved cysteine through the conserved F or W. The D gene is left open where the match is weak. Some rows have no size entry. The others give once, few or many, or a class for an expanded clone.

TRBD1,TRBJ2-7,TRBV2,-,CASRESTGGYEQYF,TGTGCCAGCAGGGAGTCGACAGGGGGCTACGAGCAGTACTTC
-,TRBJ1-2,TRBV15,-,CATSRDYQGGYTF,TGTGCCACCAGCAGAGATTATCAGGGTGGCTACACCTTC
TRBD2,TRBJ2-2,TRBV12-3/TRBV12-4,-,CASSLSGGPRVTGELFF,TGTGCCAGCAGTCTTAGCGGGGGGCCTAGAGTCACCGGGGAGCTGTTTTTT
-,TRBJ2-1,TRBV28,-,CASSLEGYNEQFF,TGTGCCAGCAGTTTGGAGGGCTACAATGAGCAGTTCTTC
-,TRBJ2-1,TRBV6-1,many,CASSERQGGYNEQFF,TGTGCCAGCAGTGAACGGCAGGGGGGCTACAATGAGCAGTTCTTC
-,TRBJ2-3,TRBV2,many,CASSVYGRHTDTQYF,TGTGCCAGCAGTGTTTACGGACGGCACACAGATACGCAGTATTTT
-,TRBJ1-4,TRBV12-3/TRBV12-4,many,CASSRNPEKLFF,TGTGCCAGCAGCCGAAACCCGGAAAAACTGTTTTTT
TRBD2,TRBJ2-7,TRBV5-1,many,CASSLSGIGYEQYF,TGCGCCAGCAGCTTGAGCGGGATCGGGTACGAGCAGTACTTC
TRBD1,TRBJ2-2,TRBV5-1,many,CASSSGTANTGELFF,TGCGCCAGCAGCTCGGGGACAGCGAACACCGGGGAGCTGTTTTTT
-,TRBJ1-2,TRBV9,many,CASSVEQTYGYTF,TGTGCCAGCAGCGTAGAACAGACCTATGGCTACACCTTC
-,TRBJ1-1,TRBV6-1,few,CASSAPDSLSNTGAFF,TGTGCCAGCAGTGCACCGGACAGCCTATCGAACACTGGAGCTTTCTTT
TRBD1,TRBJ1-1,TRBV5-1,-,CASSLAAQGGRDEAFF,TGCGCCAGCAGCTTGGCCGCCCAGGGGGGCCGGGATGAAGCTTTCTTT
TRBD1,TRBJ2-7,TRBV27,many,CASSPDRAYEQYF,TGTGCCAGCAGTCCTGACAGGGCCTACGAGCAGTACTTC
-,TRBJ1-2,TRBV6-1,-,CASSAAGLDYGYTF,TGTGCCAGCAGCGCCGCGGGACTGGACTATGGCTACACCTTC
TRBD1,TRBJ2-3,TRBV14,-,CASSQVVRTGGTSTDTQYF,TGTGCCAGCAGCCAAGTGGTGAGGACAGGCGGCACTAGCACAGATACGCAGTATTTT
-,TRBJ1-1,TRBV2,few,CASSWQGLDTEAFF,TGTGCCAGCAGCTGGCAGGGGTTGGACACTGAAGCTTTCTTT